This TCR beta chain was recorded in a study of blood T cell repertoires in COVID-19. Authors' methods: Estimation of nucleated cell counts relied on the amplification of reference gene primers. The repertoire was sequenced with immunoSEQ multiplex PCR; TCRdb's copy has only in-frame clones and lacks some. V and J calls and clone size are those listed in that table; D and trimming were worked out from the DNA. The top ten hold under 4.5% of the sample, which has 200,000 to 250,000 clones, 88% seen once. Looked up from germline, CDR1 is SGDLS and CDR2 is YYNGEE. V lost 4 bases to trimming and J lost 3 bases; unmatched junction nucleotides: 3. The CDR3 has 13 amino acids.

What was sequenced was PBMCs or T cells enriched from blood (not recorded which). This receptor was identified in a woman in her thirties who had been exposed to COVID-19. The chain is built from TRBV9 and TRBJ1-1, with 7 bases fitting TRBD1. The CDR3: CASSFTGDTEAFF. Written as DNA, the CDR3 is TGTGCCAGCAGCTTTACAGGGGACACTGAAGCTTTCTTT.